Below, 27 T cell receptor beta chains from the same sample are listed, as sequenced in a study of response to subunit inactivated influenza vaccine. TCRdb independently ran MiXCR on the RT-PCR reads; one entry per CDR3 protein. The sample lists 500,000 to 550,000 distinct CDR3 sequences, 6.5% to 8% occurring once. The sample here was PBMCs from blood, taken less than 25 months after vaccination. These receptors came from a man aged 50 to 69 who received an inactivated influenza vaccine.

At least ten counts were recorded for this clonotype. This chain uses TRBV15 with TRBJ2-3; D ambiguous. V lost 1 base and J lost 10, with 12 bases in between. The CDR3 extends over 13 amino acids. Germline V gene data show CDR1 as LNHNV and CDR2 as YYDKDF (reference sequence). CDR3 sequence reads: CATSRGTQMPQYF. The CDR3 DNA sequence: TGTGCCACCAGCAGAGGAACCCAGATGCCGCAGTATTTT.

This clonotype was seen a few times. The chain employs TRBV5-1 and TRBJ2-3; no definite D call. The CDR3 runs to 15 residues. Germline V gene sequence: CDR1 SGHRS, CDR2 YFSETQ. V lost 2 bases to trimming and J lost 1 base, with 11 bases between them. CDR3: CASSFYGARTDTQYF. DNA of the CDR3: TGCGCCAGCAGCTTTTACGGAGCCCGCACAGATACGCAGTATTTT.

This sequence joins TRBV28 and TRBJ1-5, with a possible D match to TRBD1 (6 bases). CDR3 length: 16 residues. Trimming took 3 bases from V and 0 from J, leaving 12 bases between them. CDR1 and CDR2 from the germline V gene are MDHEN and SYDVKM. The CDR3 nucleotides read TGTGCCAGCAGTTTGACAGGAATTTATAGCAATCAGCCCCAGCATTTT. The encoded protein is CASSLTGIYSNQPQHF.

J is TRBJ2-1 and V is TRBV4-1; TRBD2 agrees at 7 bases. Germline V gene lookup returns CDR1 MGHRA and CDR2 YSYEKL. This CDR3 region has 16 residues. Trimming removed 4 bases from V and 2 bases from J; junction bases left unmatched: 8. The CDR3 reads CASSPEGRGAYNEQFF. For the CDR3, the DNA is TGCGCCAGCAGCCCGGAGGGGAGGGGCGCCTACAATGAGCAGTTCTTC.

This chain uses TRBV6-2 or TRBV6-3 with TRBJ2-7; D uncertain. The CDR3 runs to 14 residues. Deletions cut 0 bases from V and 2 bases from J, with 8 bases between. The V gene's germline CDR1 is MNHEY and CDR2 SVGEGT. CDR3 residues: CASSYSANTYEQYF. The CDR3 coding sequence is TGTGCCAGCAGTTACTCCGCCAATACCTACGAGCAGTACTTC.

This clonotype came up a few times. The chain recombines TRBV29-1 with TRBJ2-1; D ambiguous. This CDR3 spans 13 amino acids. Trimming removed 2 bases from V and 3 bases from J, with 8 bases in between. CDR1 and CDR2 (germline): SQVTM, ANQGSEA. The CDR3 region is CSVELTNYNEQFF. Written as DNA, the CDR3 is TGCAGCGTTGAACTAACTAACTACAATGAGCAGTTCTTC.

The table lists this clonotype with a few counts. The genes are TRBV6-1 and TRBJ2-1; TRBD2 matches at 8 bases. V lost 8 bases and J lost 4; bases outside the gene matches: 7. The CDR3 contains 14 residues. Germline CDR1 MNHNS, CDR2 SASEGT. Here the CDR3 reads CASSITGGYNEQFF. The DNA for the CDR3 is TGTGCCAGCTCAATCACGGGAGGGTACAATGAGCAGTTCTTC.

This clonotype was found many times. CDR3 nucleotides: TGTGCCAGCAGTAATCGGGGGGCGCAAGCAAATACGCAGTATTTT. Its protein product is CASSNRGAQANTQYF. The V gene is TRBV27, the J gene TRBJ2-3; the D gene is possibly TRBD2 (7 bases). Trimming removed 5 bases at V and 7 bases at J, with 19 bases between. The CDR3 covers 15 residues. Germline loops: CDR1 MNHEY, CDR2 SMNVEV (reference sequence).

This clonotype was seen a handful of times. J is TRBJ2-2 and V is TRBV12-3 or TRBV12-4, with 7 bases identical to TRBD1. This CDR3 has 15 amino acids. J was trimmed by 1 base and V by 4 bases; bases with no gene match: 3. The CDR3 reads CASSSGTVNTGELFF. The CDR3 nucleotides are TGTGCCAGCAGTTCCGGGACAGTGAACACCGGGGAGCTGTTTTTT.

This clonotype was recorded many times. V is TRBV7-9 and J is TRBJ1-5; 8 nucleotides align to TRBD1. The V gene's germline CDR1 is SEHNR and CDR2 FQNEAQ (reference sequence). This CDR3 has 14 amino acids. V was pared by 6 bases and J by 5 bases, with 6 bases of the junction left unmatched. In DNA form, the CDR3 reads TGTGCCAGCAGTCAGGACAGGGTTGATCAGCCCCAGCATTTT. Its translation: CASSQDRVDQPQHF. Filled out from reference TRBV7-9 and TRBJ1-5, the complete variable domain reads DTGVSQNPRHKITKRGQNVTFRCDPISEHNRLYWYRQTLGQGPEFLTYFQNEAQLEKSRLLSDRFSAERPKGSFSTLEIQRTEQGDSAMYLCASSQDRVDQPQHFGDGTRLSIL.

Many counts were recorded for this clonotype. This sequence joins TRBV24-1 and TRBJ1-6, with 7 bases lining up with TRBD1. The junction had 4 bases not matched to a gene; V was cut back by 4 bases and J by 8 bases. The CDR3 extends over 14 amino acids. CDR1 and CDR2 from the germline V gene are KGHDR and SFDVKD. The chain's CDR3 is CATSEHGQDSPLHF. CDR3 bases: TGTGCCACCAGTGAACACGGACAGGATTCACCCCTCCACTTT.

This clonotype showed up many times. The V gene is TRBV7-2, the J gene TRBJ1-1; TRBD1 matches at 9 bases. Germline V gene lookup returns CDR1 SGHTA and CDR2 FQGNSA. Trimming took 1 base from V and 9 from J; bases not matched to a gene: 9. The CDR3 totals 15 residues. CDR3 DNA: TGTGCCAGCAGCTTAGTAGTGGGACAGGGTTCTAAAGCTTTCTTT. This codes for CASSLVVGQGSKAFF.

Ten or more counts support this clonotype. The chain joins TRBV12-3 or TRBV12-4 to TRBJ2-1; 11 nucleotides agree with TRBD2. J gave up 7 bases and V 7 bases, and 9 bases lay outside the gene matches. CDR3 length: 15 residues. CDR3 sequence: CASTLSGGAGNEQFF. DNA of the CDR3: TGTGCCAGCACCCTTAGCGGGGGGGCTGGGAATGAGCAGTTCTTC.

The chain couples TRBV28 to TRBJ2-5, with TRBD2 identical over 8 bases. The CDR3 has 17 amino acids. Germline V gives CDR1 MDHEN, CDR2 SYDVKM. V gave up 5 bases and J gave up 5 bases; unmatched junction bases: 16. CDR3 DNA: TGTGCCAGCAGTATATACCCAGTCCCGGGAGGGGGGGAGACCCAGTACTTC. This codes for CASSIYPVPGGGETQYF.

This clonotype was picked up a small number of times. V usage is TRBV5-5 and J usage is TRBJ2-5; no definite D call. Germline CDR1 reads SGHKS; CDR2 reads YYEKEE (reference sequence). V lost 0 bases, J lost 4 bases, and 16 bases lay in between. The CDR3 is 16 amino acids. As DNA, the CDR3 is TGTGCCAGCAGCTTGGTTCCTGGTGGCCCCGGAGAGACCCAGTACTTC. It specifies CASSLVPGGPGETQYF. The variable domain in full, with the rest retrieved from reference TRBV5-5 and TRBJ2-5, is DAGVTQSPTHLIKTRGQQVTLRCSPISGHKSVSWYQQVLGQGPQFIFQYYEKEERGRGNFPDRFSARQFPNYSSELNVNALLLGDSALYLCASSLVPGGPGETQYFGPGTRLLVL.

The sample holds many counts of this clonotype. The rearrangement joins TRBV10-3 to TRBJ1-6, with D possibly matching TRBD1 (6 bases). Germline V gene sequence: CDR1 ENHRY, CDR2 SYGVKD. The CDR3 runs 14 residues. Trimming pared 6 bases from V and 7 bases from J, leaving 13 bases between. CDR3 residues: CAISRGGGNSPLHF. The CDR3 nucleotides are TGTGCCATCAGCCGAGGGGGAGGGAATTCACCCCTCCACTTT.

This clonotype was seen a handful of times. The chain links TRBV9 to TRBJ2-1; no clear D. V was pared by 0 bases and J by 3 bases, with 10 bases between. The CDR3 has 15 amino acids. From germline, CDR1 is SGDLS and CDR2 YYNGEE. CDR3 nucleotides: TGTGCCAGCAGCGTAGGGTCCCCGGACTACAATGAGCAGTTCTTC. Translated, it gives CASSVGSPDYNEQFF.

The chain has TRBV20-1 and TRBJ2-2; 10 positions agree with TRBD2. CDR1 DFQATT and CDR2 SNEGSKA come from the germline V gene (reference sequence). The CDR3 is 14 amino acids. After removal of 6 bases from V and 4 bases from J, the junction contained 5 bases not matched to a gene. CDR3 region: CSAASGSGTGELFF. Written as DNA, the CDR3 is TGCAGTGCCGCTAGCGGGAGTGGCACCGGGGAGCTGTTTTTT.

This clonotype has at least ten counts. This chain connects TRBV11-2 to TRBJ2-5; unclear D gene. This CDR3 is built from 13 residues. V was trimmed by 5 bases and J by 4 bases, leaving 11 bases between them. Germline lookup yields CDR1 SGHAT and CDR2 FQNNGV. The CDR3 region is CASSQGWGETQYF. CDR3 nucleotides: TGTGCCAGCAGCCAAGGGTGGGGAGAGACCCAGTACTTC. Full variable domain (remainder filled in from reference TRBV11-2 and TRBJ2-5): EAGVAQSPRYKIIEKRQSVAFWCNPISGHATLYWYQQILGQGPKLLIQFQNNGVVDDSQLPKDRFSAERLKGVDSTLKIQPAKLEDSAVYLCASSQGWGETQYFGPGTRLLVL.

In this sample, this clonotype turned up many times. The V gene is TRBV5-1, the J gene TRBJ2-1; 7 bases align to TRBD2. CDR3 length equals 14 residues. Per the germline V gene, CDR1 is SGHRS and CDR2 is YFSETQ. V was pared by 1 base and J by 7 bases, with 5 bases of the junction left unmatched. This chain's CDR3 is CASSLYWGGNEQFF. CDR3 DNA sequence: TGCGCCAGCAGCTTGTATTGGGGGGGGAATGAGCAGTTCTTC.

This sequence joins TRBV5-1 and TRBJ2-5, with 7 bases matching TRBD2. The germline CDR1 and CDR2 sequences are SGHRS and YFSETQ. The V and J ends lost 2 bases and 2 bases, in that order; junction bases with no gene match: 9. This CDR3 is built from 16 residues. The CDR3 spells CASSFLQRGTQETQYF. CDR3 in DNA: TGCGCCAGCAGCTTCCTCCAGCGGGGTACACAAGAGACCCAGTACTTC.

The V gene is TRBV7-8, the J gene TRBJ2-6; D might be TRBD1 or TRBD2, each matching 5 bases. The CDR3 length is 12 residues. Per the germline V gene, CDR1 is SGHVS and CDR2 is FQNEAQ. The V gene lost 9 bases and the J gene lost 4 bases, with 7 bases spanning the gap. CDR3 protein: CASGTGANVLTF. The CDR3 coding sequence is TGTGCCAGTGGGACCGGGGCCAACGTCCTGACTTTC.

The J gene is TRBJ1-6, the V gene TRBV10-3; D is ambiguous. The CDR3 runs to 15 residues. Germline V gene lookup returns CDR1 ENHRY and CDR2 SYGVKD. V was cut by 0 bases and J by 10 bases, with 13 bases left in between. The CDR3 coding sequence is TGTGCCATCAGTGAGTCCCCCGAGGTCGGCTCACCCCTCCACTTT. This gives the protein CAISESPEVGSPLHF.

This clonotype turned up a few times. A much larger clone is a single base away; this may be a read error. The chain carries TRBV3-1 and TRBJ2-7; 8 nucleotides match TRBD2. Germline V gene sequence: CDR1 LGHDT, CDR2 YNNKEL (reference sequence). There are 15 residues in the CDR3. CDR3 nucleotide sequence: TGTGCCAGCTGCCAAGAACCGACTAGCGTCTTCGAGCAGTACTTC. Encoded protein: CASCQEPTSVFEQYF.

This clonotype was recorded many times. The chain joins TRBV29-1 to TRBJ2-7; 9 nucleotides match TRBD1. CDR1 and CDR2 from the germline V gene are SQVTM and ANQGSEA. V shed 6 bases, J shed 5 bases, and the junction held 8 bases outside the gene matches. The CDR3 is 13 amino acids. CDR3 bases: TGCAGCGTCCCGGGGGACAGGGTGGACGAGCAGTACTTC. Protein product: CSVPGDRVDEQYF.

This clonotype was seen more than once but under ten times. The chain carries TRBV6-2 or TRBV6-3 and TRBJ2-1; 8 bases fit TRBD2. Germline assignment: CDR1 MNHEY and CDR2 SVGEGT. V was clipped by 5 bases and J by 6 bases; unmatched bases: 6. This CDR3 has 14 residues. As DNA, the CDR3 is TGTGCCAGCAGTCTGGGACTAGAGGGCAATGAGCAGTTCTTC. This translates into CASSLGLEGNEQFF.

This clonotype was picked up many times. The chain uses TRBV7-2 and TRBJ1-6; D is undetermined. The CDR3 length is 12 residues. The V gene lost 2 bases and the J gene lost 10 bases, with 6 bases spanning the gap. Germline lookup yields CDR1 SGHTA and CDR2 FQGNSA. CDR3 region: CASSLMSSPLHF. DNA of the CDR3: TGTGCCAGCAGCTTAATGTCCTCACCCCTCCACTTT.